A selection of T cell receptor beta chains follows, all from one sample in a study of neoadjuvant nivolumab and ipilimumab in lung cancer. Assay: immunoSEQ multiplex PCR; the TCRdb copy retains only in-frame clones and omits some. The profile shows 20,000 or so clones, 76% of them singletons. The input for sequencing was tumor tissue, taken after neoadjuvant nivolumab, alone or with ipilimumab, at or shortly before surgery. The receptor set was obtained from an adult with non-small cell lung cancer. Each CDR3 is given with its conserved first and last residue. A D gene is named only where the DNA matches it firmly. Not every row has a clone size; where given, it reads once, few, many or a size class.

d_gene	v_gene	abundance	j_gene	CDR3nt	CDR3aa
NA	TRBV10-2	once	TRBJ2-6	TGCGCCAGCAGTGAGAACTCTGGGGCCAACGTCCTGACTTTC	CASSENSGANVLTF
TRBD2	TRBV27	NA	TRBJ2-2	TGTGCCAGCAGTCAGAGACTAGCGGCCACCGGGGAGCTGTTTTTT	CASSQRLAATGELFF
TRBD2	TRBV6-4	once	TRBJ2-1	TGTGCCAGCAGTGGGGGACTAGCGGCATACAATGAGCAGTTCTTC	CASSGGLAAYNEQFF
NA	TRBV30	NA	TRBJ1-1	TGTGCCTGGAATAGGGGTGGAGGGGGGATCACTGAAGCTTTCTTT	CAWNRGGGGITEAFF
TRBD1	TRBV18	medium-sized	TRBJ2-7	TGTGCCAGCTCGCGGGGACAGGGGACGGGATACGAGCAGTACTTC	CASSRGQGTGYEQYF
NA	TRBV20-1	NA	TRBJ2-7	TGTCGAACCGGGGAGCAGTACTTC	CRTGEQYF
TRBD2	TRBV7-2	NA	TRBJ2-1	TGTGCCAGCAGCCTTTTGGGAGGGCTGGTCTACAATGAGCAGTTCTTC	CASSLLGGLVYNEQFF
NA	TRBV29-1	NA	TRBJ1-2	TGCAGCGTTGCTGGAGGACTACGGCATGGCTACACCTTC	CSVAGGLRHGYTF
NA	TRBV7-9	NA	TRBJ1-4	TGTGCCAGCAGCTTAGGAAATGAAAAACTGTTTTTT	CASSLGNEKLFF
NA	TRBV6-5	NA	TRBJ1-2	TGTGCCAGTACGTCCCGGCCCTTCTATGGCTACACCTTC	CASTSRPFYGYTF
NA	TRBV5-1	NA	TRBJ2-7	TGCGCCAGCAGCGGGGGGGGACAGGACTCCTACGAGCAGTACTTC	CASSGGGQDSYEQYF
NA	TRBV6-5	NA	TRBJ1-2	TGTGCCAGCAGTTGGACGCGACAGGAGACCTATGGCTACACCTTC	CASSWTRQETYGYTF
NA	TRBV9	NA	TRBJ2-3	TGTGCCAGCAGCGTGACGCCCGGCACAGATACGCAGTATTTT	CASSVTPGTDTQYF
NA	TRBV7-2	few	TRBJ2-7	TGTGCCAGCAGCTTAGCTCCCGACCAAGGGCAGTACTTC	CASSLAPDQGQYF
NA	TRBV30	few	TRBJ1-1	TGTGCCTGGAGTGGGCAGAACAAAAACACTGAAGCTTTCTTT	CAWSGQNKNTEAFF
TRBD1	TRBV30	NA	TRBJ2-7	TGTGCCTGGAGTGGACAGGGCAGCCACGAGCAGTACTTC	CAWSGQGSHEQYF
TRBD1	TRBV7-8	NA	TRBJ1-1	TGTGCCAGCAGCCACAATTTAAGGGACAGGGCGGGGGTTGCTTTCTTT	CASSHNLRDRAGVAFF
TRBD1	TRBV7-2	NA	TRBJ2-5	TGTGCCAGCAGCCCGTCAACAGGGGGCGGGACCCAGTACTTC	CASSPSTGGGTQYF
NA	TRBV5-4	NA	TRBJ1-2	TGTGCCAGCAGCGGGCGGCTGGGGGGCTCGTATGGCTACACCTTC	CASSGRLGGSYGYTF
TRBD2	TRBV11-3	NA	TRBJ2-1	TGTGCCAGCAGCTTAACGGACATAACCAAAGGCGGGAGGGTGGGCAATGAGCAGTTCTTC	CASSLTDITKGGRVGNEQFF
NA	TRBV27	NA	TRBJ2-6	TGTGCCAGCAGTTTATTGGGGGGCGGAGGGGCCAACGTCCTGACTTTC	CASSLLGGGGANVLTF
TRBD2	TRBV27	NA	TRBJ2-1	TGTGCCAGCAGTTTCGCGGGGGGCGGGAATGAGCAGTTCTTC	CASSFAGGGNEQFF
NA	TRBV5-6	NA	TRBJ2-6	TGTGCCAGCAGCTTCCCCACCTGGGAGGGGGCCAACGTCCTGACTTTC	CASSFPTWEGANVLTF
NA	TRBV6-6	once	TRBJ2-7	TGTGCCAGCAGTTACCTAGGAGAGTACGAGCAGTACTTC	CASSYLGEYEQYF
NA	TRBV5-8	NA	TRBJ2-7	TGTGCCAGCAGCTTGGGGGCAGGGTCTTCCTACGAGCAGTACTTC	CASSLGAGSSYEQYF
NA	TRBV7-9	NA	TRBJ1-1	TGTGCCAGCAGCTTTGCTGGCACTGAAGCTTTCTTT	CASSFAGTEAFF
NA	TRBV30	NA	TRBJ2-7	TGTGCCTGGGGGACGAGGGGTACCTACGAGCAGTACTTC	CAWGTRGTYEQYF
NA	TRBV4-2	NA	TRBJ2-3	TGTGCCAGCAGCCAGGTACCTACAGGGCCAGATACGCAGTATTTT	CASSQVPTGPDTQYF
TRBD2	TRBV4-1	NA	TRBJ2-5	TGCGCCAGCAGCCCAAAGCGGGGAGCTGGGGGAGAGACCCAGTACTTC	CASSPKRGAGGETQYF
NA	TRBV19	NA	TRBJ1-4	TGTGCCAGTAGCAAGAACTCAGGGGCAACTAATGAAAAACTGTTTTTT	CASSKNSGATNEKLFF
NA	TRBV11-1	NA	TRBJ2-7	TGTGCCAGTCCGGCTTGGCGGGGTCCCTACGAGCAGTACTTC	CASPAWRGPYEQYF
NA	TRBV7-8	NA	TRBJ2-5	TGTGCCAGCAGCTTAGGGGGTCGACAAGAGACCCAGTACTTC	CASSLGGRQETQYF
NA	TRBV27	NA	TRBJ1-2	TGTGCCAGCAGTTCTGGACGAGCAGGTACTGGCTACACCTTC	CASSSGRAGTGYTF
NA	TRBV6-5	NA	TRBJ1-2	TGTGCCAGCAGTGGAGTGGGTAACTATGGCTACACCTTC	CASSGVGNYGYTF
NA	TRBV5-1	NA	TRBJ1-4	TGCGCCAGCAGCCAGAGGCAGCTTCCAGGGTCTAATGAAAAACTGTTTTTT	CASSQRQLPGSNEKLFF
TRBD1	TRBV9	few	TRBJ2-5	TGTGCCAGCAGCGTCACAGGGGGCTGGGAGACCCAGTACTTC	CASSVTGGWETQYF
TRBD1	TRBV5-1	NA	TRBJ2-7	TGCGCCAGCACTCGGACAGGGCAGGAGCAGTACTTC	CASTRTGQEQYF
NA	TRBV7-8	NA	TRBJ1-5	TGTGCCAGCAGCTTAGGCCCAGGGTCGGATCAGCCCCAGCATTTT	CASSLGPGSDQPQHF
NA	TRBV27	NA	TRBJ2-6	TGTGCCAGCAGTCAGGGACGGACCTCTGGGGCCAACGTCCTGACTTTC	CASSQGRTSGANVLTF
NA	TRBV9	NA	TRBJ2-7	TGTGCCAGCAGCACTTTAGTGAATTCCTACGAGCAGTACTTC	CASSTLVNSYEQYF
NA	TRBV6-5	NA	TRBJ1-2	TGTGCCAGCAGTTACTCCAGATTGGGACATGGCTACACCTTC	CASSYSRLGHGYTF
NA	TRBV5-6	NA	TRBJ2-6	TGTGCCAGCAGCCCCAGAGGGACCTCCTCTGGGGCCAACGTCCTGACTTTC	CASSPRGTSSGANVLTF
NA	TRBV30	NA	TRBJ1-4	TGTGCGACCGGCGTAGGTGCAACTAATGAAAAACTGTTTTTT	CATGVGATNEKLFF
NA	TRBV7-7	NA	TRBJ2-5	TGTGCCAGCAGCTTAGATCCAGGAGGGGTAGAGACCCAGTACTTC	CASSLDPGGVETQYF
TRBD2	TRBV11-1	NA	TRBJ2-3	TGTGCCAGCAGCTGGGGGGACGTCCGGGGGGCAGATACGCAGTATTTT	CASSWGDVRGADTQYF
NA	TRBV19	NA	TRBJ2-1	TGTGCCAGTAGTTTTTATACCGGGAGACACAATGAGCAGTTCTTC	CASSFYTGRHNEQFF
NA	TRBV7-2	NA	TRBJ2-5	TGTGCCAGCAGCCAACAGGGGCTAGCGGGCCAAGAGACCCAGTACTTC	CASSQQGLAGQETQYF
TRBD2	TRBV11-2	medium-sized	TRBJ2-1	TGTGCCAGCAGCTTAGGGCGGGAGAACAATGAGCAGTTCTTC	CASSLGRENNEQFF
NA	TRBV6-1	NA	TRBJ1-5	TGTGCCAGCAGTGAAATGGGGCCTGGCAATCAGCCCCAGCATTTT	CASSEMGPGNQPQHF
NA	TRBV5-4	NA	TRBJ1-2	TGTGCCAGCAGCTTGGAACCGGCAGACACCCCTGGCTACACCTTC	CASSLEPADTPGYTF
NA	TRBV9	NA	TRBJ2-7	TGTGCCAGCAGCGTAGAAGCGCAGGGCTACGAGCAGTACTTC	CASSVEAQGYEQYF
NA	TRBV9	NA	TRBJ2-2	TGTGCCAGCAGCCTAAGTCAGGGATCGAACACCGGGGAGCTGTTTTTT	CASSLSQGSNTGELFF
NA	TRBV5-5	NA	TRBJ2-7	TGTGCCAGCAGCTTGGAGCGGACAGCCCAATACGAGCAGTACTTC	CASSLERTAQYEQYF
NA	TRBV5-1	NA	TRBJ2-3	TGCGCCAGCAGCTTGGGAGTCAGGGCGACAGATACGCAGTATTTT	CASSLGVRATDTQYF
TRBD2	TRBV6-6	NA	TRBJ2-7	TGTGCCAGCGCCTTCGGGAGGTGGGGCGAGCAGTACTTC	CASAFGRWGEQYF
NA	TRBV5-1	NA	TRBJ2-1	TGCGCCAGCAGAAGAAGTTGGGAACGCAATGAGCAGTTCTTC	CASRRSWERNEQFF
TRBD1	TRBV6-1	NA	TRBJ2-7	TGTGCCAGCAGTGAACAGGGGGTAAAGCAGTACTTC	CASSEQGVKQYF